One and the same sample provided the 29 T cell receptor beta chains below, sequenced in a study of T cells in Graves' hyperthyroidism and ophthalmopathy. Amplification yielded TCR beta CDR3 regions, with RNA transcripts as the source. The primer set for the first-round RT-PCR of the TCR CDR3 was HTBI. In TCRdb, the multiplex PCR reads were re-called with MiXCR into one record per CDR3 protein. The sample carries about 420,000 distinct CDR3 sequences, approximately 14% recorded once. The sample was blood. The receptors here all came from a woman between 18 and 29 years old with Graves' hyperthyroidism.

The table lists this clonotype with a few counts. The V gene is TRBV20-1, the J gene TRBJ2-7; 7 bases agree with TRBD1. The V and J ends lost 4 bases and 0 bases, in that order; junction bases with no gene match: 3. Germline CDR1 DFQATT, CDR2 SNEGSKA (reference sequence). The CDR3 contains 13 residues. CDR3 loop: CSATRDSSYEQYF. The DNA of the CDR3 is TGCAGTGCTACCCGGGACAGCTCCTACGAGCAGTACTTC.

The gene calls are TRBV7-2 and TRBJ2-7; possible D gene TRBD2, 6 bases. The germline V gene has CDR1 SGHTA and CDR2 FQGNSA. With 5 bases removed from V and 4 bases from J, the gap between germline ends came to 18 bases. The length of the CDR3 is 15 residues. The CDR3 DNA follows: TGTGCCAGCAGCCTGAGCGGGCAGAAAATTTACGAGCAGTACTTC. Translated: CASSLSGQKIYEQYF.

This chain connects TRBV6-5 to TRBJ2-3; D possibly corresponds to TRBD1 (6 bases). The CDR3 runs 13 residues. Looked up from germline, CDR1 is MNHEY and CDR2 is SVGAGI. V lost 4 bases and J 6 bases, leaving 11 bases between the germline ends. This chain's CDR3 is CASSLDRSDTQYF. In DNA, the CDR3 is TGTGCCAGCAGTTTGGACAGATCGGATACGCAGTATTTT.

V usage is TRBV19 and J usage is TRBJ1-1; tentative D call: TRBD1 (5 bases). From germline, CDR1 is LNHDA and CDR2 SQIVND (reference sequence). V lost 6 bases and J lost 2, with 13 bases in between. This CDR3 contains 14 residues. CDR3 in amino acids: CASSRWGSNTEAFF. CDR3 bases: TGTGCCAGTAGCAGGTGGGGCAGCAACACTGAAGCTTTCTTT.

This clonotype showed up just a few times. The rearrangement uses TRBV3-1 and TRBJ2-1; 9 bases agree with TRBD2. The CDR3 covers 15 residues. V lost 2 bases to trimming and J lost 6 bases; unmatched junction nucleotides: 5. The V gene's germline CDR1 is LGHDT and CDR2 YNNKEL (reference sequence). The CDR3, as DNA: TGTGCCAGCAGCCAACTTAGCGGGGGCCGCAATGAGCAGTTCTTC. Encoded protein: CASSQLSGGRNEQFF.

This clonotype was counted many times. The rearrangement joins TRBV5-5 to TRBJ2-4; D may be TRBD2 (7 bases). V lost 0 bases, J lost 7 bases, and 17 bases lay in between. Germline CDR1 and CDR2: SGHKS and YYEKEE (reference sequence). The CDR3 has 16 amino acids. The CDR3 nucleotides read TGTGCCAGCAGCTTGGGACCGGGGGGCGCTGGGAACATTCAGTACTTC. Translation gives CASSLGPGGAGNIQYF.

The rearrangement uses TRBV27 and TRBJ2-2; the D is unclear. From germline, CDR1 is MNHEY and CDR2 SMNVEV (reference sequence). The CDR3 loop spans 13 amino acids. V was shortened by 6 bases and J by 8 bases, with 13 bases between the two germline ends. The CDR3 spells CASSLVILGELFF. In DNA form, the CDR3 reads TGTGCCAGCAGCCTGGTTATCCTAGGGGAGCTGTTTTTT.

This clonotype was observed a handful of times. The chain carries TRBV7-9 and TRBJ1-2; D gene ambiguous. Germline V gene sequence: CDR1 SEHNR, CDR2 FQNEAQ (reference sequence). The CDR3 is made up of 15 amino acids. The germline V and J ends were trimmed by 5 bases and 5 bases, with 18 bases remaining between them. As DNA, the CDR3 is TGTGCCAGCAGCGCCTCGGACGGCATAATATATGGCTACACCTTC. Protein product: CASSASDGIIYGYTF.

The chain is built from TRBV29-1 and TRBJ1-5; D call uncertain. In germline, CDR1 is SQVTM, CDR2 ANQGSEA. V was pared by 6 bases and J by 3 bases, with 12 bases between. CDR3 length equals 13 residues. The CDR3 here is CSVLRADNQPQHF. The CDR3 region has the DNA TGCAGCGTCCTCCGGGCCGACAATCAGCCCCAGCATTTT.

The chain's CDR3 is CASSLDAGGVSYEQYF. CDR3 coding DNA: TGTGCCAGCAGCTTAGATGCAGGGGGCGTTTCCTACGAGCAGTACTTC. The V gene is TRBV7-2, the J gene TRBJ2-7; 8 bases align to TRBD1. V was clipped by 1 base and J by 1 base; unmatched bases: 6. Germline V lookup: CDR1 SGHTA, CDR2 FQGNSA. The CDR3 contains 16 residues. The full variable domain, rest sourced from reference TRBV7-2 and TRBJ2-7, is GAGVSQSPSNKVTEKGKDVELRCDPISGHTALYWYRQSLGQGLEFLIYFQGNSAPDKSGLPSDRFSAERTGGSVSTLTIQRTQQEDSAVYLCASSLDAGGVSYEQYFGPGTRLTVT.

This clonotype was counted between two and nine times. This chain uses TRBV5-6 with TRBJ2-1; 8 nucleotides line up with TRBD2. V trimming: 4 bases; J trimming: 7 bases; junction bases outside the gene matches: 4. Germline CDR1 reads SGHDT; CDR2 reads YYEEEE. The CDR3 is 13 amino acids. CDR3 protein: CASSLGLGNEQFF. For the CDR3, the DNA is TGTGCCAGCAGCCTGGGACTAGGGAATGAGCAGTTCTTC. Full variable domain (outside the CDR3, taken from reference TRBV5-6 and TRBJ2-1): DAGVTQSPTHLIKTRGQQVTLRCSPKSGHDTVSWYQQALGQGPQFIFQYYEEEERQRGNFPDRFSGHQFPNYSSELNVNALLLGDSALYLCASSLGLGNEQFFGPGTRLTVL.

This clonotype has more than one count but fewer than ten. Sequence at one end of the junction differs from germline and may be a read error. V and J are TRBV6-2 or TRBV6-3 and TRBJ2-5; D possibly corresponds to TRBD1 (7 bases). Germline V CDR1 and CDR2: MNHEY, SVGEGT. This CDR3 contains 11 residues. CDR3 sequence reads: CASSQGGSPHF. In nucleotides, the CDR3 is TGTGCCAGCAGTCAGGGGGGAAGTCCCCACTTC.

This clonotype was detected ten times or more. The V and J genes are TRBV12-3 or TRBV12-4 and TRBJ1-4; 9 bases are shared with TRBD1. V shed 6 bases, J shed 4 bases, and the junction held 6 bases outside the gene matches. The CDR3 is 15 amino acids. The CDR3 coding sequence is TGTGCCAGCAGCCCGGACAGGGGAAATAATGAAAAACTGTTTTTT. Translation: CASSPDRGNNEKLFF.

As for this clonotype: A much more abundant neighbour one base away suggests this may be a read error. This chain joins TRBV7-2 and TRBJ2-3; TRBD2 matches at 9 bases. The CDR3 has 17 amino acids. Per germline, CDR1 SGHTA and CDR2 FQGNSA. Unmatched junction bases numbered 10, after V lost 1 base and J lost 5 bases. The DNA of the CDR3 is TGTGCCAGCAGCTTAGTGCGGCTAGCGGGGTGGATAGATACGCAGTATTTT. It specifies CASSLVRLAGWIDTQYF. Full variable domain (rest looked up from reference TRBV7-2 and TRBJ2-3): GAGVSQSPSNKVTEKGKDVELRCDPISGHTALYWYRQSLGQGLEFLIYFQGNSAPDKSGLPSDRFSAERTGGSVSTLTIQRTQQEDSAVYLCASSLVRLAGWIDTQYFGPGTRLTVL.

This clonotype has more than one count but fewer than ten. The chain combines TRBV7-2 with TRBJ2-2; D is unresolved. CDR3 size: 13 residues. V dropped 2 bases and J dropped 6 bases, with 7 bases sitting between them. Looked up from germline, CDR1 is SGHTA and CDR2 is FQGNSA. CDR3 protein: CASSLSRAGELFF. The CDR3, as DNA: TGTGCCAGCAGCTTAAGTAGGGCCGGGGAGCTGTTTTTT.

The chain's CDR3 is CASSRSLGTTDTQYF. Here the CDR3 DNA reads TGTGCCAGTAGTCGGTCGCTGGGCACGACAGATACGCAGTATTTT. The chain recombines TRBV19 with TRBJ2-3; D remains unclear. CDR1 is LNHDA, CDR2 SQIVND, per germline (reference sequence). The V gene lost 5 bases and the J gene lost 3 bases, with 15 bases spanning the gap. CDR3 length equals 15 residues.

This clonotype has a count of ten or more. V usage is TRBV27 and J usage is TRBJ1-2, with D maybe TRBD1 (5 bases). The CDR3 extends over 13 amino acids. Germline values: CDR1 MNHEY, CDR2 SMNVEV (reference sequence). The V end lost 6 bases, the J end lost 7 bases, and 15 bases lay between the germline ends. This CDR3 reads CASSPTQRGGYTF. The DNA for the CDR3 is TGTGCCAGCAGCCCGACCCAGAGGGGTGGCTACACCTTC.

This clonotype was counted many times. The chain has TRBV5-7 and TRBJ1-2, with D possibly being TRBD1 (5 bases). TRBV5-7 counts as an open reading frame of uncertain function. V dropped 4 bases and J dropped 5 bases, with 15 bases sitting between them. The CDR3 is 14 residues long. The CDR3 DNA is TGTGCCAGCAGCGCCCGTCAGGGATGGTATGGCTACACCTTC. Amino acid sequence: CASSARQGWYGYTF.

The chain has TRBV3-1 and TRBJ1-3, with D hard to call. Trimming took 1 base from V and 7 from J, leaving 8 bases between them. The CDR3 loop spans 13 amino acids. Germline V gene sequence: CDR1 LGHDT, CDR2 YNNKEL (reference sequence). The CDR3 spells CASSQARGNTIYF. CDR3 nucleotides: TGTGCCAGCAGCCAAGCGAGAGGGAACACCATATATTTT. Based on the CDR3 plus reference TRBV3-1 and TRBJ1-3, the full variable domain is DTAVSQTPKYLVTQMGNDKSIKCEQNLGHDTMYWYKQDSKKFLKIMFSYNNKELIINETVPNRFSPKSPDKAHLNLHINSLELGDSAVYFCASSQARGNTIYFGEGSWLTVV.

This clonotype showed up many times. The J gene is TRBJ2-3, the V gene TRBV11-2; D remains unclear. Germline V gene lookup returns CDR1 SGHAT and CDR2 FQNNGV. With 3 bases removed from V and 4 bases from J, the gap between germline ends came to 11 bases. CDR3 length: 14 residues. The CDR3 nucleotides read TGTGCCAGCAGCTTCCAAGACCTGGCAGATACGCAGTATTTT. It specifies CASSFQDLADTQYF.

This clonotype appeared a few times. V usage is TRBV25-1 and J usage is TRBJ1-1, with TRBD1 matching 10 bases. The CDR3 has 15 amino acids. Germline trimming cut 1 base from V and 6 bases from J; bases unmatched to any gene: 5. Germline-derived CDR1 and CDR2 are MGHDK and SYGVNS. CDR3 region: CASSELGQGGAEAFF. CDR3 nucleotide sequence: TGTGCCAGCAGTGAATTAGGACAGGGGGGGGCTGAAGCTTTCTTT.

In this sample, this clonotype turned up many times. The chain uses TRBV6-1 and TRBJ1-1; 9 bases are shared with TRBD1. This CDR3 has 14 residues. CDR1 is MNHNS and CDR2 is SASEGT in the germline V gene. Unmatched junction bases numbered 4, after V lost 6 bases and J lost 2 bases. DNA for the CDR3: TGTGCCAGCAGCCGGGACAGGGTTAACACTGAAGCTTTCTTT. This encodes CASSRDRVNTEAFF.

This clonotype showed up many times. This chain uses TRBV2 with TRBJ2-1; 14 nucleotides align to TRBD2. V was pared by 7 bases and J by 5 bases, with 7 bases of the junction left unmatched. This CDR3 contains 16 residues. The V gene's germline CDR1 is SNHLY and CDR2 FYNNEI. CDR3 sequence: CASIHPGLAGDNEQFF. CDR3 nucleotide sequence: TGTGCCAGCATTCACCCGGGACTAGCGGGGGACAATGAGCAGTTCTTC. Drawing the rest from reference TRBV2 and TRBJ2-1, the complete variable domain is EPEVTQTPSHQVTQMGQEVILRCVPISNHLYFYWYRQILGQKVEFLVSFYNNEISEKSEIFDDQFSVERPDGSNFTLKIRSTKLEDSAMYFCASIHPGLAGDNEQFFGPGTRLTVL.

The chain is built from TRBV6-1 and TRBJ2-5; D not resolved. This CDR3 contains 14 residues. The V end was cut by 10 bases, the J end by 9 bases, with 24 bases between. Germline CDR1 is MNHNS and CDR2 is SASEGT. The chain's CDR3 is CAISPGPNKGPQYF. In DNA form, the CDR3 reads TGTGCCATCTCCCCGGGCCCGAATAAAGGCCCCCAGTACTTC.

In its sample, this clonotype was seen a few times. The chain couples TRBV10-3 to TRBJ2-5; tentatively, D is TRBD2 (5 bases). The CDR3 covers 15 residues. The V and J ends lost 6 bases and 2 bases respectively, with 16 bases between them. In germline, CDR1 is ENHRY, CDR2 SYGVKD. The CDR3 sequence is CAIRKKGRDQETQYF. The CDR3 nucleotides read TGTGCCATCAGGAAAAAGGGCCGGGATCAAGAGACCCAGTACTTC.

The chain is built from TRBV7-3 and TRBJ2-4; TRBD2 matches at 9 bases. V was pared by 2 bases and J by 1 base, with 6 bases of the junction left unmatched. Germline V gene sequence: CDR1 SGHTA, CDR2 FQGTGA. The length of the CDR3 is 17 residues. CDR3 amino acids: CASSLQQRGAAKNIQYF. CDR3 in DNA: TGTGCCAGCAGCTTACAGCAGCGGGGGGCGGCCAAAAACATTCAGTACTTC.

This clonotype was seen many times. The chain couples TRBV12-3 or TRBV12-4 to TRBJ2-3; D is uncertain. V lost 3 bases to trimming and J lost 4 bases, with 11 bases between them. The CDR3 sequence is 14 residues long. CDR3 amino acids: CASSFVWQSDTQYF. DNA of the CDR3: TGTGCCAGCAGTTTCGTCTGGCAGTCAGATACGCAGTATTTT.

The chain has TRBV2 and TRBJ2-2; unclear D gene. The CDR3 runs to 15 residues. Germline assignment: CDR1 SNHLY and CDR2 FYNNEI. Trimming pared 5 bases from V and 4 bases from J, leaving 14 bases between. In nucleotides, the CDR3 is TGTGCCAGCAGTTGGGGTCAGCGAATCACCGGGGAGCTGTTTTTT. It is translated as CASSWGQRITGELFF.

The gene calls are TRBV12-3 or TRBV12-4 and TRBJ1-5; D unclear. This CDR3 has 12 amino acids. V lost 6 bases, J lost 7 bases, and 10 bases lay in between. CDR3 protein: CASRRGRQPQHF. The CDR3 DNA sequence: TGTGCCAGCAGACGAGGACGGCAGCCCCAGCATTTT.